Each of the 15 T cell receptor beta chains below was sequenced from the same sample in a study of T cells in Graves' hyperthyroidism and ophthalmopathy. RNA transcripts gave rise to amplified TCR beta CDR3 regions. The study used the HTBI primer set for a first-round RT-PCR of the TCR CDR3. TCRdb reanalysed the multiplex PCR reads using MiXCR and keeps one entry per CDR3 protein. The profile shows hundreds of thousands of distinct CDR3 sequences, 45% of them singletons. Material: peripheral blood or thyroid tissue (not recorded which). The receptors were gathered from an adult man with Graves' disease, either hyperthyroidism or ophthalmopathy (not recorded which).

The chain has TRBV20-1 and TRBJ1-5; tentative D call: TRBD1 (6 bases). The CDR3 has 12 amino acids. CDR1 DFQATT and CDR2 SNEGSKA come from the germline V gene (reference sequence). Trimming stripped 2 bases from V and 9 bases from J, with 11 bases between. The CDR3: CSARQGKRPQHF. Written as DNA, the CDR3 is TGCAGTGCTAGACAGGGGAAACGGCCCCAGCATTTT.

The rearrangement links TRBV29-1 to TRBJ1-5; 7 bases are shared with TRBD1. There are 14 residues in the CDR3. CDR1 SQVTM and CDR2 ANQGSEA come from the germline V gene. The trim removed 7 bases at V and 4 bases at J, leaving 10 bases unmatched. CDR3 sequence: CSGTMTGKNQPQHF. DNA for the CDR3: TGCAGCGGGACAATGACAGGGAAAAATCAGCCCCAGCATTTT.

As for this clonotype: Since a much larger clone is just one base distant, this may be a read error. The CDR3 is CATRDEVNTEAFF. CDR3 sequence (DNA): TGTGCCACCAGGGACGAGGTGAACACTGAAGCTTTCTTT. The chain has TRBV24-1 and TRBJ1-1; no firm D call. The CDR3 spans 13 residues. The ends were cut back, 7 bases at V and 0 bases at J, with 8 bases in the middle. Per the germline V gene, CDR1 is KGHDR and CDR2 is SFDVKD.

This chain uses TRBV4-3 with TRBJ2-7; D is possibly TRBD2 (6 bases). The CDR3 totals 16 residues. Between the trimmed V and J ends, which lost 1 base and 5 bases, there was a span of 18 bases. The germline V gene encodes CDR1 LGHNA and CDR2 YSLEER. CDR3 sequence reads: CASSQGRATRADEQYF. Here the CDR3 DNA reads TGCGCCAGCAGCCAAGGGAGGGCGACTAGAGCGGACGAGCAGTACTTC.

The J gene is TRBJ1-2, the V gene TRBV15, with D hard to call. This CDR3 is built from 11 residues. V gave up 1 base and J gave up 11 bases, with 8 bases separating them. Germline V gene data show CDR1 as LNHNV and CDR2 as YYDKDF (reference sequence). As DNA, the CDR3 is TGTGCCACCAGCAGAGGGGCTGGTTACACCTTC. Its translation: CATSRGAGYTF.

The V call is TRBV6-1, the J call TRBJ1-1, with D tentatively TRBD1 (5 bases). The CDR3 is made up of 14 amino acids. Between the trimmed V and J ends, which lost 4 bases and 3 bases, there was a span of 12 bases. Germline loops: CDR1 MNHNS, CDR2 SASEGT. The CDR3 here is CASSGVQGDTEAFF. Here the CDR3 DNA reads TGTGCCAGCAGTGGGGTCCAGGGAGACACTGAAGCTTTCTTT.

This rearrangement joins TRBV10-2 to TRBJ1-5; D gene ambiguous. CDR1 and CDR2 from the germline V gene are WSHSY and SAAADI. The CDR3 runs to 12 residues. Trimming pared 6 bases from V and 3 bases from J, leaving 6 bases between. CDR3 nucleotides: TGCGCCAGCAGGGGGTTCAATCAGCCCCAGCATTTT. This sequence encodes CASRGFNQPQHF.

There are many counts of this clonotype. The chain employs TRBV2 and TRBJ1-6; D not certain. This CDR3 is 11 amino acids long. Trimming left V 6 bases short and J 9 bases short, with 6 bases between. Germline-derived CDR1 and CDR2 are SNHLY and FYNNEI. The CDR3 DNA follows: TGTGCCAGCAGGCAACTTTCACCCCTCCACTTT. This gives the protein CASRQLSPLHF.

The gene calls are TRBV9 and TRBJ2-7; 13 nucleotides line up with TRBD2. The junction had 4 bases not matched to a gene; V was cut back by 5 bases and J by 2 bases. Per the germline V gene, CDR1 is SGDLS and CDR2 is YYNGEE. This CDR3 contains 15 residues. The CDR3 loop reads CASRGTSGETYEQYF. CDR3 coding DNA: TGTGCCAGCAGGGGGACTAGCGGGGAGACCTACGAGCAGTACTTC.

To note about this clonotype: This may be a read error, as it is one base from a much larger clone. The chain carries TRBV19 and TRBJ1-6; D uncertain. The CDR3 has 13 amino acids. Germline V lookup: CDR1 LNHDA, CDR2 SQIVND (reference sequence). The CDR3 loop reads CGSKNQRGSPLHF. For the CDR3, the DNA is TGTGGCAGTAAAAATCAGCGGGGTTCACCCCTCCACTTT.

This clonotype occurred a few times. The chain recombines TRBV11-2 with TRBJ1-1; D remains ambiguous. The CDR3 runs to 14 residues. The V end was cut by 8 bases, the J end by 0 bases, with 13 bases between. The germline V gene has CDR1 SGHAT and CDR2 FQNNGV. The CDR3 is CASRSSEVNTEAFF. Here the CDR3 DNA reads TGTGCCAGCCGCAGTTCAGAGGTGAACACTGAAGCTTTCTTT.

This clonotype has just a few counts. V is TRBV20-1 and J is TRBJ1-6; D not certain. Trimming took 4 bases from V and 8 from J, leaving 21 bases between them. Germline V lookup: CDR1 DFQATT, CDR2 SNEGSKA (reference sequence). This CDR3 has 16 residues. Here the CDR3 reads CSATVPSGSRYSPLHF. CDR3 nucleotides: TGCAGTGCTACCGTGCCCAGTGGAAGCCGTTATTCACCCCTCCACTTT.

This clonotype was seen ten or more times. The chain couples TRBV6-4 to TRBJ1-2; tentatively, D is TRBD1 (5 bases). This CDR3 is 15 amino acids long. V was cut by 0 bases and J by 3 bases, with 11 bases left in between. The V gene's germline CDR1 is MRHNA and CDR2 SNTAGT. The CDR3 loop reads CASSDSHRSHYGYTF. CDR3 sequence (DNA): TGTGCCAGCAGTGACTCACACAGGTCCCACTATGGCTACACCTTC.

This clonotype was observed many times. V usage is TRBV5-4 and J usage is TRBJ1-1, with a possible D match to TRBD1 (5 bases). The CDR3 runs 14 residues. Trimming pared 4 bases from V and 1 base from J, leaving 11 bases between. CDR1 is SGHNT and CDR2 is YYREEE in the germline V gene (reference sequence). The CDR3 nucleotides read TGTGCCAGCAGCACGGGACTTCCGAACACTGAAGCTTTCTTT. Translating gives CASSTGLPNTEAFF.

This clonotype has just a few counts. The chain joins TRBV19 to TRBJ1-6, with D unresolved. CDR1 and CDR2 from the germline V gene are LNHDA and SQIVND (reference sequence). CDR3 size: 16 residues. Between the trimmed V and J ends, which lost 4 bases and 7 bases, there was a span of 17 bases. The chain's CDR3 is CASSTSRRGTNSPLHF. CDR3 nucleotide sequence: TGTGCCAGTAGTACCTCCCGGCGTGGAACCAATTCACCCCTCCACTTT.